The clone carrying this T cell receptor (beta chain) was counted a single time. This entry belongs to a study of technical replicates of blood from several donors. The ends were cut back, 2 bases at V and 6 bases at J, with 12 bases in the middle. Germline CDR1 reads SGHVS; CDR2 reads FQNEAQ. The CDR3 is 14 residues long. TCRdb's copy holds only in-frame clones and misses some; the assay was immunoSEQ multiplex PCR. The sample comprises some 57,000 clones, about 90% of which are singletons, and 4.8% rests with the top ten. The gene calls are TRBV7-8 and TRBJ2-3, with D unclear. This TCR was sampled from a human donor in good health. Some clones in this sample may be carry-over from other donors' samples. The specimen was PBMCs. The CDR3 DNA sequence: TGTGCCAGCAGCTTAAGACGGGTGGGTGATACGCAGTATTTT. Protein sequence: CASSLRRVGDTQYF.